This T cell receptor (beta chain) came from a study of blood T cell repertoires in COVID-19. The CDR3 sequence is 13 residues long. Germline V CDR1 and CDR2: ENHRY, SYGVKD. V was clipped by 3 bases and J by 6 bases; unmatched bases: 4. Original handling: Amplification with reference gene primers provided the estimates of nucleated cell counts. Method: immunoSEQ multiplex PCR; TCRdb's copy keeps in-frame clones and lacks some. V and J calls and clone size are those listed in that table; D and trimming were worked out from the DNA. Of a few hundred thousand clones in the sample, roughly 88% were seen once.

The TCR originated in a woman aged 25 to 39 with acute or convalescent COVID-19. Sequencing was performed on peripheral blood. The gene calls are TRBV10-3 and TRBJ2-5; 7 nucleotides line up with TRBD1. The CDR3 bases are TGTGCCATCAGTGAAGACAGGGACCAGACCCAGTACTTC. Protein sequence: CAISEDRDQTQYF.